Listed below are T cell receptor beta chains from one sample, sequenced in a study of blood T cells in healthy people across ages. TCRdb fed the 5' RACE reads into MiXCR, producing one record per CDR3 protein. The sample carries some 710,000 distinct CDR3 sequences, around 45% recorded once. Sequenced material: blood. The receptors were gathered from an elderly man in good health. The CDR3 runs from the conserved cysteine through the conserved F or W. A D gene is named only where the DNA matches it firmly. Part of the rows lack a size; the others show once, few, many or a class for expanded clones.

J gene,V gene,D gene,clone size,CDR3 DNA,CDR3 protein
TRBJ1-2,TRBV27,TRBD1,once,TGTGCCAGCAGTTTATCCGGACAGGGGGCGGATGGCTACACCTTC,CASSLSGQGADGYTF
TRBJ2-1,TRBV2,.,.,TGTGCCAGCAGTGAAGCGTTTCCAGCGAGTGGTGGTGAGCAGTTCTTC,CASSEAFPASGGEQFF
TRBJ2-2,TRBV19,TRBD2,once,TGTGCCAGTAGTCCAACTAGCGGGAGGGCCCTCGGCGGGGAGCTGTTTTTT,CASSPTSGRALGGELFF
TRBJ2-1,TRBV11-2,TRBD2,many,TGTGCCAGCAGCATTAGCGGGACAAGCTCCTACAATGAGCAGTTCTTC,CASSISGTSSYNEQFF
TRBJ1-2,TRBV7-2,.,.,TGTGCCAGCAGCCCTAACGACAGACCATACTATGGCTACACCTTC,CASSPNDRPYYGYTF
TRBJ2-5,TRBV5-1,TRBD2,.,TGCGCCAGCAGCTTGAATCTAGCGGGAGGGCCTCGTAATGAGCAGTACTTC,CASSLNLAGGPRNEQYF
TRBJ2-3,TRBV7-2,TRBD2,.,TGTGCCAGCAGCTTAAGCGCCGGGACTAGGACAGATACGCAGTATTTT,CASSLSAGTRTDTQYF
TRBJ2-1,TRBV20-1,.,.,TGCAGTGCTAGTGTTGGCAGGGTTGGCGAGCAGTTCTTC,CSASVGRVGEQFF
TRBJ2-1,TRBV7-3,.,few,TGTGCCAGCACAGACTCAGGGTACAATGAGCAGTTCTTC,CASTDSGYNEQFF
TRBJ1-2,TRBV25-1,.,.,TGTGCCAGCAGTGAAGGGACCCTTTCCTATGGCTACACCTTC,CASSEGTLSYGYTF
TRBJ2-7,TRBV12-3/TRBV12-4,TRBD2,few,TGTGCCAGCAGTGTTAGCGGGAGGGCCGGGGGCGAGCAGTACTTC,CASSVSGRAGGEQYF
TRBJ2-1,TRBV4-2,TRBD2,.,TGTGCCAGCAGCCAAGCGGGGGGGGCACATGAGCAGTTCTTC,CASSQAGGAHEQFF
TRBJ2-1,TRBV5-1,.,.,TGCGCCAGCGGCTTCGTGAGTGAGCAGTTCTTC,CASGFVSEQFF
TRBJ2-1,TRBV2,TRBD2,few,TGTGCCAGCAGTGAGTCTAGCGGGAGAGGTGAACAGTTCTTC,CASSESSGRGEQFF
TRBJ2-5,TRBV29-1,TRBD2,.,TGCAGCCCGCGGGGGGGCCTACAAGAGACCCAGTACTTC,CSPRGGLQETQYF
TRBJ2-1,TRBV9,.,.,TGTGCCAGCAGGACCACACCTACCAGTGAGCAGTTCTTC,CASRTTPTSEQFF
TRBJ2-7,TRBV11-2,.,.,TGTGCCAGCAGCTTAGGGGTTGACCGAAGCTACGAGCAGTACTTC,CASSLGVDRSYEQYF
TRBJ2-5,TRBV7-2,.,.,TGTGCCAGCTGCGGGGGAACAGGGAAGGGAGGAGAGACCCAGTACTTC,CASCGGTGKGGETQYF
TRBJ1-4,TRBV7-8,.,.,TGTGCCAGCAGCTCCGCCATGGGCTGGGGTGAAAAACTGTTTTTT,CASSSAMGWGEKLFF
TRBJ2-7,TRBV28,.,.,TGTGCCAGCTCTTACAGCCCTGGCGGTAGCTCCTACAATGAGCAGTACTTC,CASSYSPGGSSYNEQYF
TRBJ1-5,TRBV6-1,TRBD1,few,TGTGCCAGCAGTGGGCAGGGGGTCAATCAGCCCCAGCATTTT,CASSGQGVNQPQHF
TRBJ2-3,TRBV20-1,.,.,TGCAGTGCTAGCTTAAGAGATTCGCAGTATTTT,CSASLRDSQYF
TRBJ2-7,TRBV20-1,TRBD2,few,TGCAGTGCCACAAGCGGGATCTACGAGCAGTACTTC,CSATSGIYEQYF
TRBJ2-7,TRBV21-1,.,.,TGTGCCAGCAGCAATGCGGCCGGACAGGGGGATAACGAGCAGTACTTC,CASSNAAGQGDNEQYF
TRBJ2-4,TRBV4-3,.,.,TGCGCCAGCAGCCCAGGACCAATCTTAGCCAAAAACATTCAGTACTTC,CASSPGPILAKNIQYF
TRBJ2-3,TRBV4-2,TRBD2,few,TGTGCCAGCAGCCAAGCTAGCGGGAGTGGGGCAGATACGCAGTATTTT,CASSQASGSGADTQYF
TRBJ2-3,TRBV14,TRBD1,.,TGTGCCAGCAGCAACAGGGGACCCCCCGCAGATACGCAGTATTTT,CASSNRGPPADTQYF
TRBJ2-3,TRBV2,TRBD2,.,TGTGCCAGCAGTCTAATAGCGGGAGGGCCCGATACGCAGTATTTT,CASSLIAGGPDTQYF
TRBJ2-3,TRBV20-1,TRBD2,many,TGCAGTGCTTTTCTAGCGGGGCGGGGCTCAGATACGCAGTATTTT,CSAFLAGRGSDTQYF
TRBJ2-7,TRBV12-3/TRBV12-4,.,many,TGTGCCAGCAGTTTTCGCCGGCAGGGCGAGCAGTACTTC,CASSFRRQGEQYF
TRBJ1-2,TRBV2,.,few,TGTGCCAGCAGTGAAGGGGTTTCCCTTAACTATGGCTACACCTTC,CASSEGVSLNYGYTF
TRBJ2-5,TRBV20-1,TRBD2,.,TGCAGTGTTTGGACTAGCGGGAGGGAAATTCAGGAGACCCAGTACTTC,CSVWTSGREIQETQYF
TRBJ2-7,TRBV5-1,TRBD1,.,TGCGCCAGCAGCTCCTCGACAGGGTACGAGCAGTACTTC,CASSSSTGYEQYF
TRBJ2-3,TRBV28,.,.,TGTGCCAGTCGAGCCGGGACATACAGCACAGATACGCAGTATTTT,CASRAGTYSTDTQYF
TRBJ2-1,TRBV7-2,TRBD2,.,TGTGCCAGCAGCGGAGTAAGCGGGGGGGGCTACAATGAGCAGTTCTTC,CASSGVSGGGYNEQFF
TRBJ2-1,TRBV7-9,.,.,TGTGCCAGCAGCTTAGAGGCCGTAAAGACGTTCTTC,CASSLEAVKTFF
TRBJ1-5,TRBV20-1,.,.,.,CSALDKAYQPQHF
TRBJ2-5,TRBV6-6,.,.,TGTGCCAGCAGTTACGCGGGACTTCAAGAGACCCAGTACTTC,CASSYAGLQETQYF
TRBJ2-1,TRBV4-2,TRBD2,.,TGTGCCAGCAGCCACTCCCCCCGGCCTAGCGGAGTAAGCAATGAGCAGTTCTTC,CASSHSPRPSGVSNEQFF
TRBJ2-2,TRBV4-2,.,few,TGTGCCAGCAGTCCCGGGGTCACCGGGGAGCTGTTTTTT,CASSPGVTGELFF